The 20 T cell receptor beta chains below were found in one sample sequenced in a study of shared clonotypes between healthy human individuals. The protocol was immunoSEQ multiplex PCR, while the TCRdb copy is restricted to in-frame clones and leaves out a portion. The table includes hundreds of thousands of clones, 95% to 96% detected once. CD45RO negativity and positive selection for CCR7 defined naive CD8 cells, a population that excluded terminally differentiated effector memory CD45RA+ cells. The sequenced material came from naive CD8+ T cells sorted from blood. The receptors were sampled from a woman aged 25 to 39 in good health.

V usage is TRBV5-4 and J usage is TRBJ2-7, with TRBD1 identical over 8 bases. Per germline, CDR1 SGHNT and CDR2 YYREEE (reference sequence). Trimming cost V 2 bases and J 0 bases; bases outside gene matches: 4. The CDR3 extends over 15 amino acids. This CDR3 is CASSFQGAPSYEQYF. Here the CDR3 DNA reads TGTGCCAGCAGCTTTCAGGGGGCCCCCTCCTACGAGCAGTACTTC.

The CDR3 nucleotides are TGTGCCAGCAGTTTCCTAGCGGGCATAAGCTCCTACGAGCAGTACTTC. The encoded protein is CASSFLAGISSYEQYF. The chain links TRBV27 to TRBJ2-7, with 8 bases identical to TRBD2. Germline V gives CDR1 MNHEY, CDR2 SMNVEV (reference sequence). The CDR3 spans 16 residues. The J segment lost 0 bases and the V segment lost 3 bases, leaving 7 bases of the junction unmatched.

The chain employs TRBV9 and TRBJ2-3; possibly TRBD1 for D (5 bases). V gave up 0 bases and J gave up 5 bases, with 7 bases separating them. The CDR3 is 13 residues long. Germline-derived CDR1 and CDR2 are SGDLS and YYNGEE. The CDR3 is CASSVGDRDTQYF. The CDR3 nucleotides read TGTGCCAGCAGCGTAGGAGACAGAGATACGCAGTATTTT.

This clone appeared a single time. The CDR3 DNA follows: TGCGCCAGCAGCCAAGTGGCGGGAGCGGGATACAATGAGCAGTTCTTC. Encoded protein: CASSQVAGAGYNEQFF. This rearrangement joins TRBV4-1 to TRBJ2-1, with TRBD2 matching 7 bases. V shed 1 base, J shed 4 bases, and the junction held 7 bases outside the gene matches. This CDR3 is built from 16 residues. Germline V lookup: CDR1 MGHRA, CDR2 YSYEKL.

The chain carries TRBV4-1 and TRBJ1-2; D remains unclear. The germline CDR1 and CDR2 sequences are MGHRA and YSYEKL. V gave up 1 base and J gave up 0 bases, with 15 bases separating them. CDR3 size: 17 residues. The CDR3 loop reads CASSQVIGPFANYGYTF. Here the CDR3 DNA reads TGCGCCAGCAGCCAAGTCATCGGTCCTTTTGCTAACTATGGCTACACCTTC.

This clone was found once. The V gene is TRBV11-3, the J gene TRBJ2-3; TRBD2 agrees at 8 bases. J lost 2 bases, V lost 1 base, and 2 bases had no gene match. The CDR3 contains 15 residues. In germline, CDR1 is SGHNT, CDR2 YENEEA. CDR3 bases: TGTGCCAGCAGCTTAGGAGCGGGAGCCACAGATACGCAGTATTTT. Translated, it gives CASSLGAGATDTQYF.

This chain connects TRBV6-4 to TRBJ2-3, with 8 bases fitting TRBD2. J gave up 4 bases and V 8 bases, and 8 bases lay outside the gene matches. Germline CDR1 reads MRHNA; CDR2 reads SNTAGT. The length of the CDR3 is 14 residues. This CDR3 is CASSPGGVADTQYF. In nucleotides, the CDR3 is TGTGCCAGCTCCCCCGGGGGGGTCGCAGATACGCAGTATTTT.

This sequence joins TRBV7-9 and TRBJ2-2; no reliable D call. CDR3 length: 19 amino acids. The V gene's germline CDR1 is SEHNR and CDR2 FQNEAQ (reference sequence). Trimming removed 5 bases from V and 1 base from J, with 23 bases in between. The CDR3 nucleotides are TGTGCCAGCAGCCCGCCCCTCTCCACCTTTGCAGGGAACACCGGGGAGCTGTTTTTT. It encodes CASSPPLSTFAGNTGELFF.

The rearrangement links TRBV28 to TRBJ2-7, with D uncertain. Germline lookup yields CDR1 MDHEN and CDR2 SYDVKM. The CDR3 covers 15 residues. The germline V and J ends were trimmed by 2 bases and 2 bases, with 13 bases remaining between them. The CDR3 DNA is TGTGCCAGCAGTTTAGGCCTAACGGTTACCTACGAGCAGTACTTC. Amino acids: CASSLGLTVTYEQYF.

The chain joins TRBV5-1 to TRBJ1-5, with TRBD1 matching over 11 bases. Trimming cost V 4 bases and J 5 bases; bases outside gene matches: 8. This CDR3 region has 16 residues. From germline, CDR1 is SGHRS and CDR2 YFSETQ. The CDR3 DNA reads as TGCGCCAGCAGCGTCAGGACAGGGGGCGCGGATCAGCCCCAGCATTTT. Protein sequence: CASSVRTGGADQPQHF.

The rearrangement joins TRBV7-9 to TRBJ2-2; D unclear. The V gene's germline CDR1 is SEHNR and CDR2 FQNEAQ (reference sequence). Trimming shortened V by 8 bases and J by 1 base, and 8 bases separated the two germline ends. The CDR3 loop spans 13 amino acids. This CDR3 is CASRSQNTGELFF. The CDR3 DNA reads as TGTGCCAGCCGCTCCCAGAACACCGGGGAGCTGTTTTTT. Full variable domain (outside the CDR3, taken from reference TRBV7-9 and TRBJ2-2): DTGVSQNPRHKITKRGQNVTFRCDPISEHNRLYWYRQTLGQGPEFLTYFQNEAQLEKSRLLSDRFSAERPKGSFSTLEIQRTEQGDSAMYLCASRSQNTGELFFGEGSRLTVL.

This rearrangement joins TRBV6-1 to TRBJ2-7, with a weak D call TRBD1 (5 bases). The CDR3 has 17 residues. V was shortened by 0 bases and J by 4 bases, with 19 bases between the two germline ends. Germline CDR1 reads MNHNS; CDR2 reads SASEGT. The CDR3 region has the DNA TGTGCCAGCAGTGAAGCGGCAGGGAACCTTTACTTATACGAGCAGTACTTC. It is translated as CASSEAAGNLYLYEQYF.

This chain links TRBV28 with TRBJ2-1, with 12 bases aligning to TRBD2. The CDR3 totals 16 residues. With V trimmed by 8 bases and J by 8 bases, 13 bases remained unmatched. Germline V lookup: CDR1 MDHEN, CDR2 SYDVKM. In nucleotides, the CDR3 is TGTGCCAGCTTAGGACTAGCGGGAACGCTTTTCCATGAGCAGTTCTTC. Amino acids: CASLGLAGTLFHEQFF.

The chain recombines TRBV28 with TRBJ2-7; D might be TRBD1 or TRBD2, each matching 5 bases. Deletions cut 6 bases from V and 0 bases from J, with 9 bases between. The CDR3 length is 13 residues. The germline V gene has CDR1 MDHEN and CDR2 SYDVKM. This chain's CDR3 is CASRGDGSYEQYF. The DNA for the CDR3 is TGTGCCAGCAGAGGGGACGGCTCCTACGAGCAGTACTTC.

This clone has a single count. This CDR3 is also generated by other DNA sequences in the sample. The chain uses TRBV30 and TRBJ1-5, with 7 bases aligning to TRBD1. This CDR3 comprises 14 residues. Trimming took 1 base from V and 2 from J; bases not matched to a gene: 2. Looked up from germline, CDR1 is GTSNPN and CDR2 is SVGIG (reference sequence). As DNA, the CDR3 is TGTGCCTGGAGTGATGGACAGGGCAATCAGCCCCAGCATTTT. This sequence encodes CAWSDGQGNQPQHF.

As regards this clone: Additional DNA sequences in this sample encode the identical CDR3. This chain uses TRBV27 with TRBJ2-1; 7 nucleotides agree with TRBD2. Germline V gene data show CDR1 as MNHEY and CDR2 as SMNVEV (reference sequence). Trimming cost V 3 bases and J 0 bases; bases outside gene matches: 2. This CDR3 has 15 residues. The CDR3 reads CASSLGGSSYNEQFF. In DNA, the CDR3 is TGTGCCAGCAGTTTGGGAGGGAGCTCCTACAATGAGCAGTTCTTC.

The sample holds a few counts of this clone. The CDR3 region is CASSRPGSNQPQHF. The CDR3, as DNA: TGTGCCAGCTCTAGGCCCGGGAGCAATCAGCCCCAGCATTTT. V is TRBV27 and J is TRBJ1-5; D ambiguous. Germline V gives CDR1 MNHEY, CDR2 SMNVEV (reference sequence). V was trimmed by 8 bases and J by 1 base, leaving 12 bases between them. There are 14 residues in the CDR3.

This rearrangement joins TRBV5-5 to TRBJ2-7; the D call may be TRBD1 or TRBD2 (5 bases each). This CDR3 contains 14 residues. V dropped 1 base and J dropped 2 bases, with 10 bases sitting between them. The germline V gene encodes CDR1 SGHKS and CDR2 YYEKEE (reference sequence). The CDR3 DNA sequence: TGTGCCAGCAGCTTGTGGGGACCCACCTACGAGCAGTACTTC. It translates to CASSLWGPTYEQYF.

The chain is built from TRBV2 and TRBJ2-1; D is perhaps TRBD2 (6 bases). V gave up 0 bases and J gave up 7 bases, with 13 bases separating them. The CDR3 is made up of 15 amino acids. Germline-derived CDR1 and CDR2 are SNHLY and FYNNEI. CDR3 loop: CASSEAGGLWNEQFF. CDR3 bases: TGTGCCAGCAGTGAAGCGGGAGGACTTTGGAATGAGCAGTTCTTC.

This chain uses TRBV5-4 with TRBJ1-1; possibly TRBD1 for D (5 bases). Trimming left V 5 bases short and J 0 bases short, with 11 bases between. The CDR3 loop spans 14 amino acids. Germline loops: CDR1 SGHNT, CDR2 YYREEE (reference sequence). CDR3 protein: CASSQGPLNTEAFF. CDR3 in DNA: TGTGCCAGCAGTCAGGGACCGCTGAACACTGAAGCTTTCTTT.